The entry below describes one T cell receptor (beta chain). Its antigen is unidentified. Using immunoSEQ multiplex PCR, the repertoire was profiled, and TCRdb retains in-frame clones only, with some absent. The repertoire has around 67,000 clones, roughly four fifths of them found once; the top ten carry roughly 6%. This CDR3 spans 14 amino acids. V shed 1 base and J shed 2 bases, with 9 bases lying between them. Germline CDR1 LGHDT, CDR2 YNNKEL (reference sequence). This entry is derived from a study of T cell responses to AZD1222 COVID-19 vaccine. Notes on the study in general: The donor cohort was predominantly white British with a female majority, and clonal diversity may have been underestimated. Every sample of the repertoires postdated the peak T cell response. Spike as a whole was targeted by vaccine-associated CD4 TCRs, dominant at 160-218 and 743-854.

Sample: peripheral blood, taken 28 days after the second AZD1222 dose. The V and J genes are TRBV3-1 (or the pseudogene TRBV3-2) and TRBJ2-7; D uncertain. The source is an adult who received the AZD1222 COVID-19 vaccine. CDR3 loop: CASSQASLPYEQYF. The CDR3 DNA reads as TGTGCCAGCAGCCAAGCCAGTTTGCCCTACGAGCAGTACTTC.